This paragraph reports one TCR beta chain. This receptor's antigen is unknown. An end of the junction differs from the germline gene, which may be a read error. The source of the sample is a study of post-analysis software for immune sequencing data (dated by TCRdb to about 2015). About the study as a whole: Disease courses on record covered relapsing-remitting, secondary progressive and progressive-relapsing multiple sclerosis, though some patients had no subtype annotation. A subset of samples was prepared in parallel using single-end sample barcoding, then pooled and co-amplified after Illumina adapter ligation. Patient repertoires were compared against roughly 12 previously published healthy control repertoires from donors aged about 6 to 25 years. The study at large found these results: Patients showed significantly higher frequencies than controls for roughly five TRBV segments, among them TRBV5-6, TRBV5-1 and TRBV20-1. Significantly lower normalized Chao1 diversity was found in multiple sclerosis patients than in controls, suggesting substantial peripheral T-cell clonal expansion. The control group was slightly older than the multiple sclerosis patient group. Strong co-clustering of samples prepared in the same batch was shown by direct clustering with F measure, prompting a batch-effect correction.

To demonstrate the VDJtools post-analysis software, the study profiled TCR beta repertoires from the peripheral blood of 10 to 15 young patients with multiple sclerosis. The patients with multiple sclerosis were children and adolescents between 6 and 15 years of age. Library generation was performed with PCR. TCRdb records Illumina HiSeq 2500 as the sequencer. Unique molecular identifiers were incorporated into TCR beta cDNA libraries to reduce PCR and sequencing biases. About 500,000 cDNA molecules were obtained for every 1 to 10 million input T cells, so each molecule roughly corresponded to one T cell. Patient libraries were prepared and sequenced with the same protocol used for the earlier healthy control dataset. Within a given batch, samples were prepared together, multiplexed and sequenced on the same HiSeq lane. Under the source paper's analysis protocol: Raw barcoded reads were processed with MIGEC, and single-read molecular identifier groups were discarded before consensus assembly and CDR3 extraction. VDJtools was used for post-analysis of the clonotype tables, and diversity was normalized by down-sampling every dataset to the size of the smallest sample. Repertoire overlap clustering matched CDR3 amino acid but not nucleotide sequences to correct batch-related cross-sample contamination. In-frame beta chains were kept once TCRdb had trimmed the public reads at Q25 with fastp and called clones with MiXCR. Every entry covers one CDR3 protein and lists the most common genes and DNA from its rows. TCRdb's processing, not the authors', yielded these V and J calls. The sample records about 460,000 distinct CDR3 sequences, approximately 45% of which are singletons. Of the sample, 9.5% to 13% is held by the ten largest clones.

CDR1 and CDR2 (KGHDR, SFDVKD) derive from the germline V gene. Including the terminal cysteine and phenylalanine, the CDR3 comprises 20 residues. CDR3 DNA only is kept here, 60 bases in frame from base 1. The receptor was isolated from a girl aged 10-17 years with multiple sclerosis. The rearranged chain carries TRBV24-1 and TRBJ2-1; TRBD2 fits 16 bases in the junction. The sample consisted of blood. The bases are TGTGCCACCAGTGAACCTCCCGGGACTAGCGGGAGGGCCTCCTACAATGAACAGTTCTTC. Its amino acids are CATSEPPGTSGRASYNEQFF.